Presented here are 13 T cell receptor beta chains from one specimen sequenced in a study of blood T cells in healthy people across ages. A J-beta primer mix and a sample-barcoded 5' primer were used in a second PCR of about 7 to 11 cycles. MiXCR, applied by TCRdb to the 5' RACE reads, yields one record per CDR3 protein. The data show more than 800,000 distinct CDR3 sequences, over 35% seen once. Sequencing input: blood. The receptor set was obtained from a woman aged 60-75 years in good health.

This clonotype came up a few times. The chain joins TRBV6-1 to TRBJ1-5; D might be TRBD1 (6 bases). Germline values: CDR1 MNHNS, CDR2 SASEGT. Trimming took off 3 bases at V and 4 bases at J, with 16 bases between the two ends. The CDR3 length is 16 residues. The CDR3 reads CASSDLRGIRNQPQHF. The CDR3 region has the DNA TGTGCCAGCAGTGACCTCAGGGGAATTAGGAATCAGCCCCAGCATTTT.

The chain recombines TRBV10-3 with TRBJ1-2; TRBD1 aligns across 10 bases. The germline CDR1 and CDR2 sequences are ENHRY and SYGVKD. CDR3 length: 15 amino acids. V trimming: 7 bases; J trimming: 3 bases; junction bases outside the gene matches: 8. CDR3 nucleotides: TGTGCCATCAACACCCGGGACAGGGGTGACTATGGCTACACCTTC. This sequence encodes CAINTRDRGDYGYTF.

The CDR3 nucleotides read TGTGCCAGCAGAAATCCGGAACGAACTCAGCCCCAGCATTTT. Translation gives CASRNPERTQPQHF. The V call is TRBV6-2 or TRBV6-3, the J call TRBJ1-5, with no clear D. Germline CDR1 is MNHEY and CDR2 is SVGEGT. Trimming stripped 6 bases from V and 6 bases from J, with 15 bases between. This CDR3 comprises 14 residues.

The table lists this clonotype with a few counts. The V gene is TRBV5-1, the J gene TRBJ2-1, with 10 bases identical to TRBD1. This CDR3 has 15 residues. Germline V lookup: CDR1 SGHRS, CDR2 YFSETQ. V dropped 2 bases and J dropped 6; count of bases not matched to a gene: 5. This CDR3 is CASSLGTGARNEQFF. Here the CDR3 DNA reads TGCGCCAGCAGCTTAGGGACAGGGGCTCGCAATGAGCAGTTCTTC. Full variable domain (remainder filled in from reference TRBV5-1 and TRBJ2-1): KAGVTQTPRYLIKTRGQQVTLSCSPISGHRSVSWYQQTPGQGLQFLFEYFSETQRNKGNFPGRFSGRQFSNSRSEMNVSTLELGDSALYLCASSLGTGARNEQFFGPGTRLTVL.

This clonotype was counted a few times. J is TRBJ2-1 and V is TRBV9, with D perhaps matching TRBD2 (5 bases). V dropped 2 bases and J dropped 8 bases, with 17 bases sitting between them. CDR1 is SGDLS, CDR2 YYNGEE, per germline. This CDR3 is 15 amino acids long. This chain's CDR3 is CASSVSGNGIYEQFF. For the CDR3, the DNA is TGTGCCAGCAGCGTCTCGGGGAACGGGATCTATGAGCAGTTCTTC.

V is TRBV6-5 and J is TRBJ2-7, with TRBD1 matching over 8 bases. The CDR3 is made up of 15 amino acids. Trimming at V came to 5 bases and at J to 3 bases, leaving 9 bases not matched to a gene. Germline V gives CDR1 MNHEY, CDR2 SVGAGI. CDR3 sequence reads: CASSPGQEPVYEQYF. DNA for the CDR3: TGTGCCAGCAGTCCGGGACAGGAGCCAGTCTACGAGCAGTACTTC.

J is TRBJ1-2 and V is TRBV18; maybe TRBD1 (5 bases). Germline values: CDR1 KGHSH, CDR2 LQKENI. The CDR3 totals 15 residues. V was clipped by 3 bases and J by 2 bases, with 13 bases between them. CDR3 amino acids: CASSPKQRGNYGYTF. In DNA, the CDR3 is TGTGCCAGCTCACCCAAACAACGGGGGAACTATGGCTACACCTTC.

This clonotype has ten or more counts. The chain combines TRBV18 with TRBJ2-6; 9 bases agree with TRBD1. The CDR3 is 21 amino acids. Germline CDR1 is KGHSH and CDR2 is LQKENI. The trim removed 3 bases at V and 0 bases at J, leaving 15 bases unmatched. The CDR3 DNA follows: TGTGCCAGCTCACCCGAAAATGACAGGGGGTTCACACTCTCTGGGGCCAACGTCCTGACTTTC. This sequence encodes CASSPENDRGFTLSGANVLTF.

The table lists this clonotype with a few counts. The rearrangement joins TRBV7-9 to TRBJ2-4, with a weak D call TRBD2 (6 bases). This CDR3 region has 15 residues. Trimming cost V 6 bases and J 1 base, with 13 bases left between them. CDR1 and CDR2 from the germline V gene are SEHNR and FQNEAQ (reference sequence). DNA for the CDR3: TGTGCCAGCAGTCGGGACTCCAAGGCCAAAAACATTCAGTACTTC. Translated, it gives CASSRDSKAKNIQYF.

The V call is TRBV20-1, the J call TRBJ2-3; D not resolved. The V and J ends lost 5 bases and 6 bases respectively, with 15 bases between them. The CDR3 sequence is 13 residues long. CDR1 and CDR2 from the germline V gene are DFQATT and SNEGSKA (reference sequence). This chain's CDR3 is CSAQKGTSDTQYF. Written as DNA, the CDR3 is TGCAGTGCTCAGAAGGGTACGTCCGATACGCAGTATTTT.

This clonotype was observed a few times. This rearrangement joins TRBV27 to TRBJ1-2; weak D call: TRBD1 (6 bases). The V gene lost 0 bases and the J gene lost 3 bases, with 8 bases spanning the gap. The CDR3 has 14 amino acids. Germline-derived CDR1 and CDR2 are MNHEY and SMNVEV (reference sequence). CDR3 coding DNA: TGTGCCAGCAGTTTATCCGGGGGCGACTATGGCTACACCTTC. Its protein is CASSLSGGDYGYTF.

In DNA, the CDR3 is TGTGCCAGCAGCCCCCCTAGCGGGAGACTTTTAGGAGATACGCAGTATTTT. Translation gives CASSPPSGRLLGDTQYF. The rearrangement joins TRBV7-9 to TRBJ2-3; 10 positions agree with TRBD2. The CDR3 sequence is 17 residues long. Germline V gene data show CDR1 as SEHNR and CDR2 as FQNEAQ (reference sequence). J lost 5 bases, V lost 5 bases, and 13 bases had no gene match.

The genes are TRBV7-8 and TRBJ1-6, with D unclear. Germline assignment: CDR1 SGHVS and CDR2 FQNEAQ. V lost 1 base, J lost 7 bases, and 11 bases lay in between. CDR3 length: 15 amino acids. CDR3 region: CASSLGLYSNSPLHF. CDR3 DNA: TGTGCCAGCAGCTTAGGACTCTACTCAAATTCACCCCTCCACTTT.